The rows below give T cell receptor beta chains drawn from one sample of a study of T cell repertoires in cytomegalovirus infection. Each CDR3 protein is one row after TCRdb ran MiXCR on the reads. The table records roughly 190,000 distinct CDR3 sequences, about a tenth of them present only once. The sequencing sample was made of PBMCs. These receptors came from a human donor in good health (CMV status not recorded). Some clones in this sample may be carry-over from other donors' samples. CDR3s include the opening cysteine and the closing phenylalanine or tryptophan. The D gene is left open where the match is weak. Size tells how often a clone was seen (once, few, many) or the class of an expanded clone, and some rows leave it out.

d_gene	v_gene	abundance	j_gene	CDR3nt	CDR3aa
.	TRBV20-1	.	TRBJ2-5	TGCAGTGCTAGCGGGGGCCTTCAAGAGACCCAGTACTTC	CSASGGLQETQYF
.	TRBV10-3	many	TRBJ1-1	TGTGCCATCAGTGAGTCGAGTGGCAGGGACACTGAAGCTTTCTTT	CAISESSGRDTEAFF
.	TRBV7-2	many	TRBJ1-1	TGTGCCAGCAGCTCCTTACTTACTGACGCAGTGAACACTGAAGCTTTCTTT	CASSSLLTDAVNTEAFF
TRBD2	TRBV20-1	few	TRBJ2-5	TGCAGTGCTAGGAGGAGATTCGGGCGGGGGGCCCAAGAGACCCAGTACTTC	CSARRRFGRGAQETQYF
.	TRBV11-2	few	TRBJ2-7	TGTGCCAGCAGCCTGGACTACCAGAGCTCCTACGAGCAGTACTTC	CASSLDYQSSYEQYF
.	TRBV29-1	few	TRBJ1-2	TGCAGCGTTGAGGCGGACAGTTTTGGTGGCTACACCTTC	CSVEADSFGGYTF
.	TRBV28	.	TRBJ1-1	TGTGCCAGCAGTTTATTCGGGACGGGGAACACTGAAGCTTTCTTT	CASSLFGTGNTEAFF
.	TRBV20-1	.	TRBJ2-5	TGCAGTGCTAGGGACAGCTACCAAGAGACCCAGTACTTC	CSARDSYQETQYF
.	TRBV6-6	few	TRBJ1-5	TGTGCCAGCAGTTATGGAGATACGCCCCAGCATTTT	CASSYGDTPQHF
.	TRBV7-2	many	TRBJ1-5	TGTGCCAGCAGCTTACGGACAGATCAGCCCCAGCATTTT	CASSLRTDQPQHF
TRBD2	TRBV7-2	many	TRBJ2-3	TGTGCCAGCAGCCCCGGGACTAGCGCTTTCACAGATACGCAGTATTTT	CASSPGTSAFTDTQYF
.	TRBV19	.	TRBJ1-1	TGTGCCAGTACGTTTACAGCGAACACTGAAGCTTTCTTT	CASTFTANTEAFF
.	TRBV18	.	TRBJ1-5	TGTGCCAGCTCACCCTGGGGCAGCGGTCAGCCCCAGCATTTT	CASSPWGSGQPQHF
.	TRBV27	.	TRBJ2-7	TGTGCCAGCAGTAGGGGTTACTACGAGCAGTACTTC	CASSRGYYEQYF
.	TRBV7-9	.	TRBJ2-1	TGTGCCAGCAGCTTAGCGGGAGGCTCCTACAATGAGCAGCTCTTC	CASSLAGGSYNEQLF
.	TRBV20-1	many	TRBJ2-2	TGCAGTGCTAGACCTTCGGGGGCGCTTGACACCGGGGAGCTGTTTTTT	CSARPSGALDTGELFF
.	TRBV5-5	few	TRBJ1-1	TGTGCCAGCAGCTTGTCCCCGACCCTGGACACTGAAGCTTTCTTT	CASSLSPTLDTEAFF
.	TRBV5-1	few	TRBJ1-2	TGCGCCAGCAGCTTATACCCAGAAGATAGTGGCTACACCTTC	CASSLYPEDSGYTF
.	TRBV7-8	few	TRBJ1-4	TGTGCCAGCAGCTTAATGCAGGGGAGGAATGAAAAACTGTTTTTT	CASSLMQGRNEKLFF
TRBD1	TRBV7-9	many	TRBJ1-6	TGTGCCAGCAGCTCCCACGAAAGGACAGGGTGGAGTTCACCCCTCCACTTT	CASSSHERTGWSSPLHF
.	TRBV7-9	many	TRBJ1-1	TGTGCCAGCAGCTTACAGGGTAACACTGAAGCTTTCTTT	CASSLQGNTEAFF
TRBD1	TRBV6-1	many	TRBJ1-5	TGTGCCAGCAGTGAAGGGACAGGGGGCAATCAGCCCCAGCATTTT	CASSEGTGGNQPQHF
.	TRBV7-2	many	TRBJ2-2	TGTGCCAGCAGTCCGACTCAAACCACCGGGGAGCTGTTTTTT	CASSPTQTTGELFF
TRBD1	TRBV7-2	many	TRBJ1-1	TGTGCCAGCAGCTTAGCACAGGGGAGCACTGAAGCTTTCTTT	CASSLAQGSTEAFF
.	TRBV2	.	TRBJ1-1	TGTGCCAGCAGCGAGCAAGGGACGTCGCAGGGCACTGAAGCTTTCTTT	CASSEQGTSQGTEAFF
.	TRBV7-9	many	TRBJ1-4	TGTGCCAGCAGCTTAGGCTCTGCTCGACTGTTTTTT	CASSLGSARLFF
.	TRBV7-2	many	TRBJ2-7	TGTGCCAGCAGCCCCCGTGACGAGCAGTACTTC	CASSPRDEQYF
TRBD2	TRBV7-9	many	TRBJ2-3	TGTGCCAGCAGCTCAGGGAGGGAAGAGCGAGATACGCAGTATTTT	CASSSGREERDTQYF
TRBD2	TRBV7-8	many	TRBJ2-1	TGTGCCAGCAGCGGCGTGGGACTAGGGGATAATGAGCAGTTCTTC	CASSGVGLGDNEQFF
.	TRBV11-3	many	TRBJ1-1	TGTGCCAGCAGCTTAGATCCATCGGGGAGCACTGAAGCTTTCTTT	CASSLDPSGSTEAFF
TRBD1	TRBV20-1	many	TRBJ1-1	TGCAGTGCTAAAGGGGACAGATCCATGAACACTGAAGCTTTCTTT	CSAKGDRSMNTEAFF
.	TRBV28	many	TRBJ2-7	TGTGCCAGCAGTTTAGGGCGGAACGAGCAGTACTTC	CASSLGRNEQYF
.	TRBV9	few	TRBJ2-5	TGTGCCAGCAGTGCTAACGGTGTCCAAGAGACCCAGTACTTC	CASSANGVQETQYF
TRBD1	TRBV7-9	many	TRBJ2-7	TGTGCCAGCAGCCCGGGACAGGGGGCCGACGAGCAGTACTTC	CASSPGQGADEQYF
TRBD1	TRBV19	few	TRBJ1-5	TGTGCCACCCTGAAAGGGGGCGGCAATCAGCCCCAGCATTTT	CATLKGGGNQPQHF